A selection of T cell receptor beta chains follows, all from one sample in a study of T cells in Graves' hyperthyroidism and ophthalmopathy. TCRdb redid the calling of the multiplex PCR reads with MiXCR, one entry per CDR3 protein. The table includes about 590,000 distinct CDR3 sequences, 13% to 15% detected once. Sequenced: blood. Receptor source: a woman between 18 and 29 years old with Graves' ophthalmopathy. Both conserved end residues are part of each CDR3. The D gene is left open where the match is weak. Expanded clones are given a class, and other clones once, few, many or no size at all.

clone_size,d_call,j_call,v_call,cdr3_nt,cdr3_aa
few,-,TRBJ1-1,TRBV18,TGTGCCAGCTCACCACCGTACCCAGGGGTGAACACTGAAGCTTTCTTT,CASSPPYPGVNTEAFF
once,TRBD1,TRBJ2-1,TRBV9,TGTGTCAGCAGCGTATCGGGACAGGGGTCCGATGAGCAGTTCTTC,CVSSVSGQGSDEQFF
many,TRBD2,TRBJ2-3,TRBV9,TGTGCCAGCAGCGTTTCCGGACTAGCGGGAGTAGGCACAGATACGCAGTATTTT,CASSVSGLAGVGTDTQYF
many,-,TRBJ2-7,TRBV20-1,TGCAGTGCTAGAGATATCCCCGGGCGGAGTCTACGGGAGCAGTACTTC,CSARDIPGRSLREQYF
many,TRBD2,TRBJ2-5,TRBV12-3/TRBV12-4,TGTGCCAGCAGTTACGGGCTAGCGGGCCAAGAGACCCAGTACTTC,CASSYGLAGQETQYF
-,-,TRBJ2-7,TRBV9,TGTGCCAGCAATCCTAGGGTGAGCGAGCAGTACTTC,CASNPRVSEQYF
-,TRBD2,TRBJ2-1,TRBV28,TGTGCCAGCAGTTTGGGTAGCGGGGGCCACAATGAGCAGTTCTTC,CASSLGSGGHNEQFF
many,TRBD2,TRBJ2-7,TRBV6-6,TGTGCCAGCAGTTACCGTAGCGGGAGGGGCTCCTACGAGCAGTACTTC,CASSYRSGRGSYEQYF
many,-,TRBJ1-2,TRBV7-2,TGTGCCAGCAGCTCCGAGGGGGGCTATGGCTACACCTTC,CASSSEGGYGYTF
-,-,TRBJ1-1,TRBV2,TGTGCCAGCAGTGCGGTCCGTTTGGGCAAACTAGCCATGAACACTGAAGCTTTCTTT,CASSAVRLGKLAMNTEAFF
-,-,TRBJ1-6,TRBV19,TGTGCCAGTACCATCGGAGGGGTTAGGCATTCACCCCTCCACTTT,CASTIGGVRHSPLHF
many,-,TRBJ2-1,TRBV6-1,TGTGCCAGCAGTCCGCTCGTCCAGCGGAGTAGGAATGAGCAGTTCTTC,CASSPLVQRSRNEQFF
many,-,TRBJ2-5,TRBV7-2,TGTGCCAGCAGCCTTGGAGCCAGATCCCAAGAGACCCAGTACTTC,CASSLGARSQETQYF
many,TRBD1,TRBJ1-4,TRBV27,TGTGCCAGCAGTTCAGACAGGGTGGAGGATACAGAAAAACTGTTTTTT,CASSSDRVEDTEKLFF
few,-,TRBJ2-2,TRBV24-1,TGTGCCACCAGTGCCCTGCCGCCTAACACCGGGGAGCTGTTTTTT,CATSALPPNTGELFF
few,TRBD1,TRBJ2-5,TRBV19,TGTGCCAGTAGTTTACGGACAGGCCTCCAAGAGACCCAGTACTTC,CASSLRTGLQETQYF
many,TRBD1,TRBJ2-7,TRBV7-2,TGTGCCAGCAGCCGTGCCGCGGTACAGGGGCCCTACGAGCAGTACTTC,CASSRAAVQGPYEQYF
many,-,TRBJ1-1,TRBV5-1,TGCGCCAGCAGCCCCCCTGTGCGGACAGAAGCTTTCTTT,CASSPPVRTEAFF
few,TRBD2,TRBJ2-7,TRBV5-4,TGTGCCAGCAGCATAGAGACTAGCGGGGGGGTCTACGAGCAGTACTTC,CASSIETSGGVYEQYF
many,-,TRBJ2-3,TRBV12-3/TRBV12-4,TGTGCCAGCAGGACGGGGCCCGACACAGATACGCAGTATTTT,CASRTGPDTDTQYF
many,-,TRBJ1-1,TRBV18,TGTGCCAGCTCACCCCCGGGGGGTTTGAACACTGAAGCTTTCTTT,CASSPPGGLNTEAFF
many,TRBD2,TRBJ2-7,TRBV7-9,TGTGCCGGGGAGGAAGCGGGAGTTTCCGAGCAGTACTTC,CAGEEAGVSEQYF
many,-,TRBJ1-1,TRBV28,TGTGCCAGCAGTTTAAATCGGGCAAGCCCGAACACTGAAGCTTTCTTT,CASSLNRASPNTEAFF
many,-,TRBJ1-2,TRBV11-2,TGTGCCAGCGTCGGAGGGGGCTATGGCTACACCTTC,CASVGGGYGYTF
many,-,TRBJ2-5,TRBV24-1,TGTGCCACCAGTGACAAAGAGACCCAGTACTTC,CATSDKETQYF
-,-,TRBJ2-3,TRBV6-2/TRBV6-3,TGTGCCAGCAGTGCATCGGGACCCACAGATACGCAGTATTTT,CASSASGPTDTQYF
many,-,TRBJ1-1,TRBV27,TGTGCCAGCAGTTCATATCAGGGGACTGAAGCTTTCTTT,CASSSYQGTEAFF
many,-,TRBJ2-5,TRBV28,TGTGCCAGCAGTCTTAACCGGGACAACCAAGAGACCCAGTACTTC,CASSLNRDNQETQYF
many,TRBD1,TRBJ1-6,TRBV28,TGTGCCAGCAGTACGGGACAGGGGGCGAATTCACCCCTCCACTTT,CASSTGQGANSPLHF
few,-,TRBJ2-7,TRBV19,TGTGCCAGTAGTATAGCCAACTACTACGAGCAGTACTTC,CASSIANYYEQYF
-,-,TRBJ2-4,TRBV6-2/TRBV6-3,TGTGCCAGCACGGCCTCGGGCATTCAGTACTTC,CASTASGIQYF
many,TRBD2,TRBJ2-1,TRBV30,TGTGCCTGGAGTGTAGGTCTAGCGGGAGGGTACGAGCAGTTCTTC,CAWSVGLAGGYEQFF
once,-,TRBJ2-1,TRBV29-1,TGCAGCGGGGACTCCTCCCCCAATGAGCAGTTCTTC,CSGDSSPNEQFF
few,-,TRBJ1-5,TRBV4-2,TGTGCCAGCAGCCAAGATCGAAACAGGGCTGGTGGTAGCAATCAGCCCCAGCATTTT,CASSQDRNRAGGSNQPQHF
few,-,TRBJ2-3,TRBV9,TGTGCCAGCAGCGTAGCCCTCGGACACCTCACAGATACGCAGTATTTT,CASSVALGHLTDTQYF
many,TRBD2,TRBJ2-1,TRBV9,TGTGCCAGCAGTGTCGTCGGGGGGAGCTCCTACAATGAGCAGTTCTTC,CASSVVGGSSYNEQFF
many,TRBD2,TRBJ2-1,TRBV20-1,TGCAGTGCTTGGACTAGCGGGAATGGTGAGCAGTTCTTC,CSAWTSGNGEQFF
-,-,TRBJ2-1,TRBV20-1,TGCAGTGCTAGACCGTCGCGGAGGGCACTTTGGGATGAGCAGTTCTTC,CSARPSRRALWDEQFF
-,-,TRBJ2-1,TRBV7-2,TGTGCCAGCAGCTTTGATAATGTTCAGTTCTTC,CASSFDNVQFF
many,-,TRBJ2-3,TRBV7-9,TGTGCCAGCAGCTTAATTGAATCGGCTGATACGCAGTATTTT,CASSLIESADTQYF
-,-,TRBJ1-2,TRBV5-1,TGCGCCAGCAACCCTACCTTGGGCAGGACCCTGTATGGCTACACCTTC,CASNPTLGRTLYGYTF
-,-,TRBJ1-5,TRBV4-2,TGTGCCAGCAGCCAAGGATCCGGCAGGGCTAGCAATCAGCCCCAGCATTTT,CASSQGSGRASNQPQHF
few,-,TRBJ1-3,TRBV10-3,TGTGCCATCGCAGCGGACTCTGGAAACACCATATATTTT,CAIAADSGNTIYF
few,-,TRBJ2-3,TRBV7-6,TGTGCCAGCAGCTTAGAAGGCCCTACTAGCCCCGATACGCAGTATTTT,CASSLEGPTSPDTQYF
many,-,TRBJ1-2,TRBV6-1,TGTGCCAGCAGTCCCCGGGACACGACGAGTAGCTACACCTTC,CASSPRDTTSSYTF
many,-,TRBJ1-1,TRBV20-1,TGCAGTGCCAAGCGGGATCTGAACACTGAAGCTTTCTTT,CSAKRDLNTEAFF
-,-,TRBJ2-4,TRBV14,TGTGCCAGCAGCCAAGTCACAGCGGGAGCCAAAAACATTCAGTACTTC,CASSQVTAGAKNIQYF
-,-,TRBJ1-2,TRBV5-1,TGCGCCAGCAGCTTAACTATATCCGGGGCACCTCCGTCTTATGGCTACACCTTC,CASSLTISGAPPSYGYTF
-,-,TRBJ1-4,TRBV20-1,TGCAGTGCTCGGGGGAAATGGGATGAAAAACTGTTTTTT,CSARGKWDEKLFF
many,-,TRBJ2-1,TRBV9,TGTGCCAGCAGCGTAGAGACCGGATACAATGAGCAGTTCTTC,CASSVETGYNEQFF
-,-,TRBJ2-7,TRBV4-1,TGCGCCAGCAGCCGCGAGCCCCTACAGTTCGCCCACGAGCAGTACTTC,CASSREPLQFAHEQYF
few,-,TRBJ2-1,TRBV5-1,TGCGCCAGCGTTTTAGGAGGGGGGTCTAGCAATGAGCAGTTCTTC,CASVLGGGSSNEQFF
many,-,TRBJ2-7,TRBV3-1,TGTGCCAGCAGCCAAGATAATACGGACGAGCAGTACTTC,CASSQDNTDEQYF
many,TRBD2,TRBJ2-1,TRBV6-2/TRBV6-3,TGTGCCAGCAGTTACCCCCGGACTAGCTATCATGAGCAGTTCTTC,CASSYPRTSYHEQFF